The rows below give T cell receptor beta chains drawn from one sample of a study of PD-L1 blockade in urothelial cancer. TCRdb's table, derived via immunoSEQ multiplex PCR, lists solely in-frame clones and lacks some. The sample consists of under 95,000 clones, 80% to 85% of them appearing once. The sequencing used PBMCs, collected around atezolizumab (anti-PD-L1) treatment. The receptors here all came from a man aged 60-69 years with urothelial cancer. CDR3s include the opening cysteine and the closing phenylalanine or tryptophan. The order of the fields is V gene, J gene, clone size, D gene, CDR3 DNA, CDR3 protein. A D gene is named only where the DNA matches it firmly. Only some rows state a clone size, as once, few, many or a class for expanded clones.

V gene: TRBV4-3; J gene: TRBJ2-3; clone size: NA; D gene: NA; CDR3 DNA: TGCGCCAGCAGCCAAACAGGGGAGGCCACAGATACGCAGTATTTT; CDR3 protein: CASSQTGEATDTQYF
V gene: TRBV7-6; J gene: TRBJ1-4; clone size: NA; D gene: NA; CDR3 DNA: TGTGCCAGCAGCTCGAAATCGGAGGGGCGGGAAAAACTGTTTTTT; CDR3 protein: CASSSKSEGREKLFF
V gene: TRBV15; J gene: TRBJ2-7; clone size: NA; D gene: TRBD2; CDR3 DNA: TGTGCCACCAGCGTCGGGAGGGGCTACGAGCAGTACTTC; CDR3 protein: CATSVGRGYEQYF
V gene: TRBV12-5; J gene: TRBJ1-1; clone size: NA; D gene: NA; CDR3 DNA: TGTGCTAGTGGTTTGACGCAGGGGAACACTGAAGCTTTCTTT; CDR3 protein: CASGLTQGNTEAFF
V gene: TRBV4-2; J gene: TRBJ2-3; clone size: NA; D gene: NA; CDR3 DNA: TGTGCCAGCAGCTTGGGCCCGACAGAAACAGATACGCAGTATTTT; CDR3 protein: CASSLGPTETDTQYF
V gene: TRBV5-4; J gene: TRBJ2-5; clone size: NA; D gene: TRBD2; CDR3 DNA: TGTGCCAGCAGCTTGGCGGGACTAGCGGGGCGACAAGAGACCCAGTACTTC; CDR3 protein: CASSLAGLAGRQETQYF
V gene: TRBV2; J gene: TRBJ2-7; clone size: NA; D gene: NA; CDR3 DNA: TGTGCCAGCAGCCCCAGGTGGGGGGATCCTACGAGGCAGTACTTC; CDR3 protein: CASSPRWGDPTRQYF
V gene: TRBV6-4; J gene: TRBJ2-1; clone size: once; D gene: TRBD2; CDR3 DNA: TGTGCCAGCAGGGCCGGGACTAAAGCCTTCAATGAGCAGTTCTTC; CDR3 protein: CASRAGTKAFNEQFF
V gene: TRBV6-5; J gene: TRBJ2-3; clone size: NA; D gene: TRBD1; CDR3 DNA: TGTGCCAGCAGGACAGGGACAAGCACAGATACGCAGTATTTT; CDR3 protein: CASRTGTSTDTQYF
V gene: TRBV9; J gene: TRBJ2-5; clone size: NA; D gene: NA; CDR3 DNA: TGTGCCAGCAGCGTAAATATAGGGGGGGGAGGGGATCAACAAGAGACCCAGTACTTC; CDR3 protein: CASSVNIGGGGDQQETQYF
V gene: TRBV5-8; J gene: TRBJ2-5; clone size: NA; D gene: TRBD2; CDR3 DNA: TGTGCCAGCAGCTTGGGTCATCGGCTAGCGGGGCGGACGCAAGAGACCCAGTACTTC; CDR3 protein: CASSLGHRLAGRTQETQYF
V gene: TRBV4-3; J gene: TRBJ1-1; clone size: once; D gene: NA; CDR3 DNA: TGCGCCAGCAGCCAAGATCAGGGAACGGGTGAAGCTTTCTTT; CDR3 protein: CASSQDQGTGEAFF
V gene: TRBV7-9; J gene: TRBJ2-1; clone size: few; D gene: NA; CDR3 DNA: TGTGCCAGCAGCCCCACCCGGACAAAGTACAATGAGCAGTTCTTC; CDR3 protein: CASSPTRTKYNEQFF
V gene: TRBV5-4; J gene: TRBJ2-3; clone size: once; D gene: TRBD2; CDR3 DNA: TGTGCCAGCACACTAGCGGGAGTAGATACGCAGTATTTT; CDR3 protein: CASTLAGVDTQYF
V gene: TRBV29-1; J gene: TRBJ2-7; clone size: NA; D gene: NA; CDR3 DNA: TGCAGCGTTGCTCGGACAGATGGAGTCTACGAGCAGTACTTC; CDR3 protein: CSVARTDGVYEQYF
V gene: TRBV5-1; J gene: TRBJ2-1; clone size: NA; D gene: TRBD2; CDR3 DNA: TGCGCCAGCAGCCAAGGACTAGCGGGAAGGTTCTCCTCCTACAATGAGCAGTTCTTC; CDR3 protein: CASSQGLAGRFSSYNEQFF
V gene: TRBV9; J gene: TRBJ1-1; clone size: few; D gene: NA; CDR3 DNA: TGTGCCAGCAGCGTAGACGGGGTTCGAGCTTTCTTT; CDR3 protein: CASSVDGVRAFF
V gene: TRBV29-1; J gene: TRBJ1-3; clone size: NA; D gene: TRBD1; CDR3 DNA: TGCAGCGCACATGGACAGGGGAGGTCTGGAAACACCATATATTTT; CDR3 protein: CSAHGQGRSGNTIYF
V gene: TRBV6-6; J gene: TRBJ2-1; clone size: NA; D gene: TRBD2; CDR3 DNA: TGTGCCAGCAGTCAAACGGGACTAGCGAGAGAGCAGTTCTTC; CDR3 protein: CASSQTGLAREQFF
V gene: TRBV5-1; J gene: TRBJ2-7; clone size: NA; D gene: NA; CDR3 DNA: TGCGCCAGCAGCTTGAGCGATTACCTGGGCGAGCAGTACTTC; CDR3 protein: CASSLSDYLGEQYF
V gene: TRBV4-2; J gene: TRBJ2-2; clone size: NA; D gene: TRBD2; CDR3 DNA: TGTGCCAGCAGCCAAGCTAGCGGGGGCTTCGGGGAGCTGTTTTTT; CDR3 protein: CASSQASGGFGELFF
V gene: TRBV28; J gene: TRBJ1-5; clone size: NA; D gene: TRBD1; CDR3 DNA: TGTGCCAGCAGATCCGGGACAGGGTATCAGCCCCAGCATTTT; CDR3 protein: CASRSGTGYQPQHF